The 21 T cell receptor beta chains listed next were all sequenced from one sample in a study of shared clonotypes between healthy human individuals. Libraries were prepared by immunoSEQ multiplex PCR; TCRdb keeps only in-frame clonotypes and omits some of them. The sample has more than 400,000 clones, around 96% seen once. Sequenced material: naive CD4+ T cells sorted from blood. Sample subset: CD45RA+ positively selected. All receptors come from a woman between 25 and 40 years old in good health.

The table lists this clone with a count of one. V usage is TRBV11-2 and J usage is TRBJ1-1; tentative D call: TRBD1 (5 bases). V shed 5 bases and J shed 10 bases, with 17 bases lying between them. This CDR3 region has 13 residues. CDR1 is SGHAT, CDR2 FQNNGV, per germline. The CDR3 loop reads CASSKGTSNIAFF. CDR3 coding DNA: TGTGCCAGCAGCAAAGGGACTTCCAATATAGCTTTCTTT.

This clone turned up a few times. CDR3 coding DNA: TGCGCCAGCAGCCAAGGGGGGACAGGGGGAAGTGAAAAACTGTTTTTT. Translated, it gives CASSQGGTGGSEKLFF. This chain joins TRBV4-1 and TRBJ1-4; 11 bases align to TRBD1. The CDR3 is made up of 16 amino acids. Germline CDR1 and CDR2: MGHRA and YSYEKL. Trimming cost V 1 base and J 7 bases; bases outside gene matches: 5.

The chain is built from TRBV19 and TRBJ1-6, with 8 bases aligning to TRBD1. There are 16 residues in the CDR3. V shed 5 bases and J 6 bases; nucleotides not matched to a gene: 9. The germline V gene encodes CDR1 LNHDA and CDR2 SQIVND (reference sequence). The CDR3 DNA sequence: TGTGCCAGTAGTGATTACGGACAGGGAAGTAATTCACCCCTCCACTTT. Protein: CASSDYGQGSNSPLHF.

This clone has more than one count but fewer than ten. The DNA for the CDR3 is TGTGCCTGGAGTGCAGGGAACACTGAAGCTTTCTTT. Its translation: CAWSAGNTEAFF. The chain is built from TRBV30 and TRBJ1-1; D is ambiguous. Germline V CDR1 and CDR2: GTSNPN, SVGIG (reference sequence). Trimming stripped 1 base from V and 1 base from J, with 4 bases between. This CDR3 comprises 12 residues.

This chain connects TRBV2 to TRBJ1-5, with 12 bases lining up with TRBD1. The germline V gene encodes CDR1 SNHLY and CDR2 FYNNEI. V shed 6 bases and J 1 base; nucleotides not matched to a gene: 4. CDR3 length: 16 residues. The CDR3 sequence is CASRGTGGRSNQPQHF. CDR3 DNA: TGTGCCAGCAGGGGGACAGGGGGCAGGAGCAATCAGCCCCAGCATTTT.

The chain combines TRBV6-1 with TRBJ2-7; 8 nucleotides agree with TRBD1. Germline-derived CDR1 and CDR2 are MNHNS and SASEGT. V shed 0 bases, J shed 10 bases, and the junction held 5 bases outside the gene matches. This CDR3 contains 13 residues. DNA for the CDR3: TGTGCCAGCAGTGAAGCTGGAGACAGGGGCCAGTACTTC. It codes for CASSEAGDRGQYF.

The chain links TRBV19 to TRBJ2-1, with D perhaps TRBD2 (7 bases). The germline gives CDR1 LNHDA, CDR2 SQIVND (reference sequence). The CDR3 is 16 residues long. V lost 6 bases, J lost 8 bases, and 23 bases lay in between. Here the CDR3 reads CASSQRGGTTGYEQFF. The CDR3 DNA follows: TGTGCCAGTAGCCAAAGGGGGGGGACTACAGGGTATGAGCAGTTCTTC.

The rearrangement links TRBV28 to TRBJ2-7; 7 positions match TRBD2. CDR1 is MDHEN and CDR2 is SYDVKM in the germline V gene. This CDR3 comprises 13 residues. V shed 6 bases and J 0 bases; nucleotides not matched to a gene: 2. CDR3 sequence: CASRASGSYEQYF. The CDR3 DNA sequence: TGTGCCAGCAGGGCTAGCGGCTCCTACGAGCAGTACTTC.

The rearrangement uses TRBV4-1 and TRBJ1-5; 9 bases match TRBD1. CDR3 length equals 19 residues. Germline loops: CDR1 MGHRA, CDR2 YSYEKL. The V segment lost 1 base and the J segment 3 bases; nucleotides outside the gene matches: 13. The DNA of the CDR3 is TGCGCCAGCAGCCAAGGATGGTTTCGGACAGGGGCTTACAATCAGCCCCAGCATTTT. This codes for CASSQGWFRTGAYNQPQHF.

The rearrangement links TRBV19 to TRBJ2-7; a weak D match, TRBD1 (8 bases). Per germline, CDR1 LNHDA and CDR2 SQIVND (reference sequence). This CDR3 has 17 amino acids. V shed 3 bases and J shed 3 bases, with 21 bases lying between them. The CDR3 region has the DNA TGTGCCAGTAGTATGGGAGGGCTCGGGACAGGACACTACGAGCAGTACTTC. Its protein product is CASSMGGLGTGHYEQYF.

CDR3 residues: CASKFAAGGPETQYF. The CDR3 bases are TGTGCCAGCAAGTTCGCAGCGGGAGGGCCGGAGACCCAGTACTTC. The chain uses TRBV7-9 and TRBJ2-5; TRBD2 aligns across 10 bases. CDR1 and CDR2 from the germline V gene are SEHNR and FQNEAQ (reference sequence). The CDR3 spans 15 residues. After removal of 7 bases from V and 5 bases from J, the junction contained 10 bases not matched to a gene.

This clone was seen a handful of times. The chain joins TRBV6-6 to TRBJ1-2; TRBD1 agrees at 9 bases. Germline assignment: CDR1 MNHNY and CDR2 SVGAGI (reference sequence). The CDR3 runs to 11 residues. The CDR3 DNA reads TGTGCTGTTCGGACAGGGGATGGCTACACCTTC. Protein sequence: CAVRTGDGYTF.

V usage is TRBV28 and J usage is TRBJ2-5; 9 bases match TRBD1. The J call is uncertain, as TRBJ2-7 better fits the DNA end. Germline CDR1 reads MDHEN; CDR2 reads SYDVKM. This CDR3 is built from 17 residues. Here the CDR3 DNA reads TGTGCCAGCATCCCGTACCCCGGGACAGGGACCATCTACGAGCAGTACTTC. Translated, it gives CASIPYPGTGTIYEQYF.

The chain joins TRBV7-2 to TRBJ2-2, with D perhaps assigned TRBD1 or TRBD2 (5 bases each). The CDR3 is 15 amino acids. Germline V CDR1 and CDR2: SGHTA, FQGNSA. Deletions cut 2 bases from V and 0 bases from J, with 7 bases between. In nucleotides, the CDR3 is TGTGCCAGCAGCTTATGGGGGTCGAACACCGGGGAGCTGTTTTTT. Translation gives CASSLWGSNTGELFF.

The chain recombines TRBV28 with TRBJ1-5, with 8 nucleotides matching TRBD1. After removal of 5 bases from V and 4 bases from J, the junction contained 7 bases not matched to a gene. CDR3 size: 15 residues. Germline lookup yields CDR1 MDHEN and CDR2 SYDVKM. The CDR3 sequence: CASSMGQVRNQPQHF. As DNA, the CDR3 is TGTGCCAGCAGTATGGGACAGGTCCGTAATCAGCCCCAGCATTTT.

This clone has only one observation. The gene calls are TRBV6-1 and TRBJ2-5, with 8 nucleotides matching TRBD1. Germline lookup yields CDR1 MNHNS and CDR2 SASEGT. Germline trimming cut 3 bases from V and 2 bases from J; bases unmatched to any gene: 2. The CDR3 spans 14 residues. DNA for the CDR3: TGTGCCAGCAGTGACCGGACAGGGCAAGAGACCCAGTACTTC. As protein: CASSDRTGQETQYF.

The chain couples TRBV19 to TRBJ2-2; 12 bases line up with TRBD1. The CDR3 covers 13 residues. V lost 11 bases, J lost 6 bases, and 4 bases stayed unmatched. Germline V gene data show CDR1 as LNHDA and CDR2 as SQIVND (reference sequence). The CDR3 DNA reads TGTGCCTGCCGGGACAGGGGGCCCGGGGAGCTGTTTTTT. As protein: CACRDRGPGELFF.

This clone was counted between two and nine times. The V gene is TRBV9, the J gene TRBJ2-5, with D possibly being TRBD1 (6 bases). CDR1 SGDLS and CDR2 YYNGEE come from the germline V gene. V was shortened by 2 bases and J by 2 bases, with 13 bases between the two germline ends. There are 15 residues in the CDR3. This chain's CDR3 is CASSVQGTPQETQYF. The CDR3 region has the DNA TGTGCCAGCAGCGTTCAGGGGACCCCTCAAGAGACCCAGTACTTC.

J is TRBJ2-2 and V is TRBV5-1; D gene unclear. Per the germline V gene, CDR1 is SGHRS and CDR2 is YFSETQ. The CDR3 has 13 residues. The ends were cut back, 0 bases at V and 5 bases at J, with 5 bases in the middle. CDR3 nucleotides: TGCGCCAGCAGCTTGGACGGGACCGGGGAGCTGTTTTTT. As protein: CASSLDGTGELFF. Supplemented by reference TRBV5-1 and TRBJ2-2, the full variable domain reads KAGVTQTPRYLIKTRGQQVTLSCSPISGHRSVSWYQQTPGQGLQFLFEYFSETQRNKGNFPGRFSGRQFSNSRSEMNVSTLELGDSALYLCASSLDGTGELFFGEGSRLTVL.

The chain links TRBV14 to TRBJ2-1, with 9 positions matching TRBD2. The germline V gene has CDR1 SGHDN and CDR2 FVKESK. This CDR3 has 15 amino acids. V lost 4 bases and J lost 7; bases outside the gene matches: 8. Here the CDR3 DNA reads TGTGCCAGCAGCCCCCAGCGGGAGGCTTCGAATGAGCAGTTCTTC. Translating it yields CASSPQREASNEQFF.

The rearrangement links TRBV6-1 to TRBJ2-5, with a weak D call TRBD1 (6 bases). Between the trimmed V and J ends, which lost 2 bases and 1 base, there was a span of 14 bases. Germline loops: CDR1 MNHNS, CDR2 SASEGT. The CDR3 runs to 16 residues. The CDR3 DNA reads TGTGCCAGCAGTGAAAATATGGCAGGGGCCCAAGAGACCCAGTACTTC. The encoded protein is CASSENMAGAQETQYF.